The rows below give T cell receptor beta chains drawn from one sample of a study of T cells after yellow fever vaccination. TCRdb re-analysed the 5' RACE reads in MiXCR, keeping a single row per CDR3 protein. Here the sample spans under 700,000 distinct CDR3 sequences, around 17% being singletons. The sample in question was PBMCs, obtained about 5 days after the first yellow fever vaccination. The origin of the receptors is a man aged 18 to 35 who received the YFV17D yellow fever vaccine. The CDR3 runs from the conserved cysteine through the conserved F or W. D genes are given only for firm matches. Size values are once, few and many counts, or a class for expanded clones, and some rows have none.

few | TRBJ2-3 | TRBD2 | TRBV7-2 | TGTGCCAGCAGCTTATCTAGCGGTGCAGATACGCAGTATTTT | CASSLSSGADTQYF
few | TRBJ1-4 | NA | TRBV28 | TGTGCCAGCAGAGTCTCCCTTTATGAAAAACTGTTTTTT | CASRVSLYEKLFF
NA | TRBJ2-2 | TRBD2 | TRBV5-4 | TGTGCCAGCAGCCGAGGGACTAGCGGGGGGGCGGAGCTGTTTTTT | CASSRGTSGGAELFF
few | TRBJ1-1 | NA | TRBV5-1 | TGCGCCAGCAGCTGGGGGAGCACTGAAGCTTTCTTT | CASSWGSTEAFF
few | TRBJ2-1 | NA | TRBV4-3 | TGCGCCAGCAGCCAAGAGACTCTTGGTAATGAGCAGTTCTTC | CASSQETLGNEQFF
NA | TRBJ2-3 | NA | TRBV6-2/TRBV6-3 | TGTGCCAGCAACCAGGGTACAGATACGCAGTATTTT | CASNQGTDTQYF
NA | TRBJ2-1 | NA | TRBV7-2 | TGTGCCAGCAGCGCTGGGACACGGGCAGGGGAGCAGTTCTTC | CASSAGTRAGEQFF
few | TRBJ2-1 | TRBD2 | TRBV6-2/TRBV6-3 | TGTGCCAGCAATGCTGGGACTAGCGGGCGCAATGAGCAGTTCTTC | CASNAGTSGRNEQFF
many | TRBJ2-1 | NA | TRBV15 | TGTGCCACCAGCGCCCACGGGGGTGATCCCTACAATGAGCAGTTCTTC | CATSAHGGDPYNEQFF
few | TRBJ2-6 | TRBD2 | TRBV7-6 | TGTGCCAGCAGCTTAATGATCAGCGGGACCGGGGCCAACGTCCTGACTTTC | CASSLMISGTGANVLTF
NA | TRBJ1-2 | NA | TRBV9 | TGTGCCAGCAGCCCAGGAGTTGGGACGACTAACTATGGCTACACCTTC | CASSPGVGTTNYGYTF
NA | TRBJ1-5 | TRBD1 | TRBV27 | TGTGCCAGCAGTATCGACAGGGGTCAGCCCCAGCATTTT | CASSIDRGQPQHF
few | TRBJ1-2 | NA | TRBV7-6 | TGTGCCAGCAGCGACCAAACTTTCAGGGCTAACTATGGCTACACCTTC | CASSDQTFRANYGYTF
NA | TRBJ1-1 | NA | TRBV6-5 | TGTGCCAGCAGACGCCCGAGGGGGGAAGCTTTCTTT | CASRRPRGEAFF
few | TRBJ2-1 | NA | TRBV7-2 | TGTGCCAGCAGCTTAGTGGTGGGGGGCTCCTACAATGAGCAGTTCTTC | CASSLVVGGSYNEQFF
many | TRBJ2-2 | NA | TRBV18 | TGTGCCAGCTCACCAGCGTCGGCGAACACCGGGGAGCTGTTTTTT | CASSPASANTGELFF
many | TRBJ1-1 | TRBD1 | TRBV7-3 | TGTGCCAGCAGCTCTGCACCTTACAGGGGGAGAGGCACTGAAGCTTTCTTT | CASSSAPYRGRGTEAFF
NA | TRBJ2-6 | NA | TRBV4-3 | TGCGCCAGCAGCCAAGAAGCAGGAGGGGGGATGGGCTCTGGGGCCAACGTCCTGACTTTC | CASSQEAGGGMGSGANVLTF
NA | TRBJ2-1 | TRBD1 | TRBV5-1 | TGCGCCAGCAGCTCGGACAGGGCCGTGCAGTTCTTC | CASSSDRAVQFF
NA | TRBJ2-3 | TRBD1 | TRBV4-1 | TGCGCCAGCAGCCAGGGGGACAGATCGTGGCTTTGGGATACGCAGTATTTT | CASSQGDRSWLWDTQYF
few | TRBJ2-3 | TRBD2 | TRBV7-3 | TGTGCCGGCCCCCCGAGCGGGGGAGAGAGCACAGATACGCAGTATTTT | CAGPPSGGESTDTQYF
few | TRBJ1-6 | TRBD1 | TRBV7-2 | TGTGCCAGCAGCTTAGGGGGTACGACAGGGGCAGGATCACCCCTCCACTTT | CASSLGGTTGAGSPLHF
few | TRBJ2-7 | TRBD1 | TRBV5-1 | TGCGCCAGCACCCTGGACAGGAACTACGAGCAGTACTTC | CASTLDRNYEQYF
NA | TRBJ2-5 | TRBD1 | TRBV7-3 | TGTGCCAGCAGCACCGGGACAGAAGAGACCCAGTACTTC | CASSTGTEETQYF
few | TRBJ2-1 | NA | TRBV5-1 | TGCGCCAGCAGCTTGGATGAGGGGTACAATGAGCAGTTCTTC | CASSLDEGYNEQFF
NA | TRBJ2-5 | NA | TRBV7-9 | TGTGCCAGCAGCTTTCAAGGGTCTCTCCAAGAGACCCAGTACTTC | CASSFQGSLQETQYF
NA | TRBJ1-2 | NA | TRBV19 | TGTGCCAGTATCGACCCCCCATCGGGGGACTATGGCTACACCTTC | CASIDPPSGDYGYTF
few | TRBJ2-1 | TRBD2 | TRBV5-1 | TGCGCCAGCAGCTTGCAGCGGGGGGCTCTCGGCGAGCAGTTCTTC | CASSLQRGALGEQFF